This TCR beta chain was recovered during a study of cytomegalovirus exposure and HLA in healthy donors. Findings and limits, study-wide: The study listed under 200 cytomegalovirus-associated TCR beta chains. Trimming of TCR beta V- and J-genes showed a link, identified in a later analysis, to a missense DCLRE1C variant. Later on, analysis showed that most CMV-associated TCR beta chains appeared to be HLA-restricted.

Amplification used 60 Vbeta primers and 13 Jbeta primers. Per the original data handling: In a later analysis, some 11 million of approximately 86 million unique beta chains occurred in at least two donors. Here immunoSEQ multiplex PCR was the method, and the copy in TCRdb shows in-frame clones only, minus some. V, J and clone size were drawn from that table, and D and trimming were deduced from the DNA. This table holds around 190,000 clones. Trimming cost V 4 bases and J 0 bases, with 15 bases left between them. Germline values: CDR1 MNHNS, CDR2 SASEGT. The CDR3 loop spans 16 amino acids. Comment on this clone: The antigen is not known.

Sequenced sample: PBMCs. The receptor comes from a woman aged 25-40 years in good health and CMV-seropositive. The chain joins TRBV6-1 to TRBJ1-2, with D uncertain. The DNA for the CDR3 is TGTGCCAGCAGTGCCCCAGGCAGATCCCCTAACTATGGCTACACCTTC. As protein: CASSAPGRSPNYGYTF.